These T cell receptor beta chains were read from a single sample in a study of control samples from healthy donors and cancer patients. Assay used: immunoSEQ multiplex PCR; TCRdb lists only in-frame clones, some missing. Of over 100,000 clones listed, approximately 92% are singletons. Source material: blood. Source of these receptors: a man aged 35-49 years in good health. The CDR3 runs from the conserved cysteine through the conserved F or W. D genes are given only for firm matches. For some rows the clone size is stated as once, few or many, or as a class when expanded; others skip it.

cdr3_aa: CASSFVDSRSYGYTF
cdr3_nt: TGTGCCAGCAGTTTCGTCGATTCAAGATCCTATGGCTACACCTTC
v_call: TRBV27
clone_size: .
j_call: TRBJ1-2
d_call: .

cdr3_aa: CASMSTGDNSPLHF
cdr3_nt: TGTGCCAGCATGTCCACAGGGGACAATTCACCCCTCCACTTT
v_call: TRBV27
clone_size: once
j_call: TRBJ1-6
d_call: TRBD1

cdr3_aa: CASSLPGSYEQYF
cdr3_nt: TGTGCCAGCTCACTTCCGGGATCCTACGAGCAGTACTTC
v_call: TRBV18
clone_size: .
j_call: TRBJ2-7
d_call: .

cdr3_aa: CASRAGVGQSNTEAFF
cdr3_nt: TGTGCCAGCAGGGCGGGAGTGGGGCAGTCTAACACTGAAGCTTTCTTT
v_call: TRBV2
clone_size: .
j_call: TRBJ1-1
d_call: .

cdr3_aa: CAWIVPGGTEAFF
cdr3_nt: TGTGCCTGGATCGTACCTGGCGGCACTGAAGCTTTCTTT
v_call: TRBV30
clone_size: .
j_call: TRBJ1-1
d_call: .

cdr3_aa: CASSQNPGTEYGYTF
cdr3_nt: TGCGCCAGCAGCCAGAACCCCGGGACAGAGTATGGCTACACCTTC
v_call: TRBV5-1
clone_size: once
j_call: TRBJ1-2
d_call: TRBD1

cdr3_aa: CASSLGTKGEQFF
cdr3_nt: TGTGCCAGCAGCTTAGGGACTAAGGGTGAGCAGTTCTTC
v_call: TRBV7-8
clone_size: once
j_call: TRBJ2-1
d_call: .

cdr3_aa: CASSLDPQSYNEQFF
cdr3_nt: TGTGCCAGCAGCTTAGATCCCCAATCCTACAATGAGCAGTTCTTC
v_call: TRBV7-8
clone_size: .
j_call: TRBJ2-1
d_call: .

cdr3_aa: CASSFSGNQPQHF
cdr3_nt: TGTGCCAGCAGTTTCTCGGGCAATCAGCCCCAGCATTTT
v_call: TRBV12-3/TRBV12-4
clone_size: .
j_call: TRBJ1-5
d_call: .

cdr3_aa: CSAKGQLNEKLFF
cdr3_nt: TGCAGCGCCAAGGGACAGCTGAATGAAAAACTGTTTTTT
v_call: TRBV29-1
clone_size: once
j_call: TRBJ1-4
d_call: TRBD1

cdr3_aa: CASSLAWGGEQYF
cdr3_nt: TGTGCCAGCAGCTTAGCGTGGGGGGGCGAGCAGTACTTC
v_call: TRBV7-8
clone_size: .
j_call: TRBJ2-7
d_call: TRBD2

cdr3_aa: CASSYSSLDTQYF
cdr3_nt: TGTGCCAGCAGTTACTCGAGCCTCGATACGCAGTATTTT
v_call: TRBV6-5
clone_size: .
j_call: TRBJ2-3
d_call: .

cdr3_aa: CASSSLANEQFF
cdr3_nt: TGCGCCAGCAGCTCACTAGCCAATGAGCAGTTCTTC
v_call: TRBV5-1
clone_size: .
j_call: TRBJ2-1
d_call: .

cdr3_aa: CASSYDNSGANVLTF
cdr3_nt: TGTGCCAGCAGTTACGACAACTCTGGGGCCAACGTCCTGACTTTC
v_call: TRBV6-5
clone_size: .
j_call: TRBJ2-6
d_call: .

cdr3_aa: CASSFAERSTEAFF
cdr3_nt: TGTGCCAGCAGCTTTGCCGAGAGGAGCACTGAAGCTTTCTTT
v_call: TRBV5-4
clone_size: .
j_call: TRBJ1-1
d_call: .

cdr3_aa: CSARKTGEKLF
cdr3_nt: TGCAGTGCTAGGAAGACAGGGGAAAAGTTATTC
v_call: TRBV20-1
clone_size: .
j_call: TRBJ1-2
d_call: TRBD1